This T cell receptor beta chain emerged from a study of identical twins. General study findings and limits: The analysis was cross-sectional rather than longitudinal within donors. Insertion counts were lower in abundant cord blood beta clonotypes, a trend that memory repertoires did not show. Out-of-frame sharing of TCR alpha in monozygotic twins was underestimated by models.

Template switching added a universal primer binding site, and final cDNA carried unique molecular identifiers. One entry per CDR3 protein, called by TCRdb with MiXCR from the 5' RACE reads. Of roughly 1,500,000 distinct CDR3 sequences listed, under 35% are singletons. Trimming pared 0 bases from V and 4 bases from J, leaving 12 bases between. Germline CDR1 is LNHNV and CDR2 is YYDKDF (reference sequence). The CDR3 spans 15 residues. The table lists this clonotype with many counts. Its antigen is as yet unknown. The sample consisted of cord blood. The V gene is TRBV15, the J gene TRBJ1-2, with D uncertain. The sequence was obtained from a newborn girl in good health. CDR3 sequence (DNA): TGTGCCACCAGCAGAGAAGAGGCTACAATCTATGGCTACACCTTC. Amino acids: CATSREEATIYGYTF.